This T cell receptor (beta chain) derives from a study of shared clonotypes between healthy human individuals. Points from the study as a whole: The study found lower generation probabilities in non-shared clonotypes than in those shared by all four donors.

For sorted subsets, 150 to 200 ng DNA per replicate equaled about 27,000 T cell genomes. Measured with immunoSEQ multiplex PCR; TCRdb has only the in-frame clones, and not every one. The table lists over a million clones, 75% to 80% of them singletons. This clone came up once. Its antigen is not identified. Looked up from germline, CDR1 is SGHNT and CDR2 is YYREEE (reference sequence). Between the trimmed V and J ends, which lost 4 bases and 7 bases, there was a span of 18 bases. This CDR3 is 15 amino acids long. Sequencing was carried out using memory CD4+ T cells from PBMCs. Subset of the sample: CD45RA-negative fraction. The chain combines TRBV5-4 with TRBJ1-5; D gene unclear. The receptor comes from a young man in good health. Some clones in this sample may be carry-over from other donors' samples. The CDR3 spells CASSLGVGDGQPQHF. The DNA for the CDR3 is TGTGCCAGCAGCCTTGGTGTCGGGGATGGGCAGCCCCAGCATTTT.